Each of the 16 T cell receptor beta chains below was sequenced from the same sample in a study of regulatory T cells in long-lasting Graves disease. The time point is: persistent/refractory GD, antithyroid drugs over 5 years with positive TRAb. Extracted RNA from PBMCs served as the source of the TCR library. iRepertoire HTBI primers and Arm-PCR of CDR3 regions built TCR beta libraries. TCRdb re-called the multiplex PCR reads with MiXCR, one entry per CDR3 protein. The sample lists about 450,000 distinct CDR3 sequences; roughly a quarter were seen once. The starting material was peripheral blood mononuclear cells (PBMCs), obtained when the disease was refractory, from a patient treated with antithyroid drugs. The receptor source for this set is a female donor with Graves disease.

A note on this clonotype: It may be a read error: a sequence one base away is much more abundant. The V and J genes are TRBV6-5 and TRBJ2-7; 9 bases are a match to TRBD2. The V segment lost 4 bases and the J segment 0 bases; nucleotides outside the gene matches: 13. The CDR3 has 18 residues. Germline CDR1 reads MNHEY; CDR2 reads SVGAGI. CDR3 bases: TGTGCCAGCAGTTGCGAGGGCGGGGGGGGACGGAGCTCCTACGAGCAGTACTTC. It is translated as CASSCEGGGGRSSYEQYF.

The V and J genes are TRBV7-9 and TRBJ1-1, with 8 positions matching TRBD1. The CDR3 covers 15 residues. The germline V gene has CDR1 SEHNR and CDR2 FQNEAQ (reference sequence). J lost 3 bases, V lost 1 base, and 4 bases had no gene match. CDR3 DNA sequence: TGTGCCAGCAGCTTAGGCAGGGGGCAGTACACTGAAGCTTTCTTT. It translates to CASSLGRGQYTEAFF. Drawing the rest from reference TRBV7-9 and TRBJ1-1, the complete variable domain is DTGVSQNPRHKITKRGQNVTFRCDPISEHNRLYWYRQTLGQGPEFLTYFQNEAQLEKSRLLSDRFSAERPKGSFSTLEIQRTEQGDSAMYLCASSLGRGQYTEAFFGQGTRLTVV.

J is TRBJ1-5 and V is TRBV12-3 or TRBV12-4; D not resolved. The V end was cut by 3 bases, the J end by 3 bases, with 6 bases between. The CDR3 length is 13 residues. In nucleotides, the CDR3 is TGTGCCAGCAGTTTTGGCCCCAATCAGCCCCAGCATTTT. This encodes CASSFGPNQPQHF.

At least ten counts were recorded for this clonotype. V gene TRBV5-1 combines with J gene TRBJ2-4, with a weak D call TRBD1 (6 bases). The length of the CDR3 is 14 residues. Germline-derived CDR1 and CDR2 are SGHRS and YFSETQ. V gave up 3 bases and J gave up 7 bases, with 14 bases separating them. The CDR3 coding sequence is TGCGCCAGCAGCTCCCGGGCCCAGGGGAACATTCAGTACTTC. This gives the protein CASSSRAQGNIQYF.

This clonotype was detected ten times or more. The V and J genes are TRBV28 and TRBJ2-7; 8 bases map to TRBD1. The ends lost 6 bases at V and 6 bases at J; junction bases unmatched: 10. From germline, CDR1 is MDHEN and CDR2 SYDVKM. The CDR3 runs to 14 residues. CDR3: CASREQGGQSEQYF. CDR3 DNA: TGTGCCAGCAGAGAACAGGGGGGACAGTCCGAGCAGTACTTC.

There are many counts of this clonotype. J is TRBJ2-7 and V is TRBV5-1; possibly TRBD1 for D (6 bases). Germline CDR1 is SGHRS and CDR2 is YFSETQ. V lost 3 bases to trimming and J lost 1 base, with 11 bases between them. This CDR3 has 14 amino acids. In nucleotides, the CDR3 is TGCGCCAGCAGCTATCAGACAGGATCCTACGAGCAGTACTTC. Translating it yields CASSYQTGSYEQYF. Full variable domain (rest looked up from reference TRBV5-1 and TRBJ2-7): KAGVTQTPRYLIKTRGQQVTLSCSPISGHRSVSWYQQTPGQGLQFLFEYFSETQRNKGNFPGRFSGRQFSNSRSEMNVSTLELGDSALYLCASSYQTGSYEQYFGPGTRLTVT.

This clonotype has a handful of counts. The V call is TRBV24-1, the J call TRBJ2-6; no definite D call. The CDR3 has 15 residues. The germline V and J ends were trimmed by 3 bases and 4 bases, with 9 bases remaining between them. Germline-derived CDR1 and CDR2 are KGHDR and SFDVKD. This CDR3 reads CATSDRSAGANVLTF. For the CDR3, the DNA is TGTGCCACCAGTGATAGGTCGGCCGGGGCCAACGTCCTGACTTTC.

The chain joins TRBV7-9 to TRBJ2-7; 10 bases fit TRBD2. Trimming at V came to 8 bases and at J to 1 base, leaving 5 bases not matched to a gene. Germline V lookup: CDR1 SEHNR, CDR2 FQNEAQ (reference sequence). The CDR3 length is 14 residues. CDR3 residues: CASQPSGRSYEQYF. The CDR3 DNA sequence: TGTGCCAGCCAGCCTAGCGGGAGATCCTACGAGCAGTACTTC.

Many counts were recorded for this clonotype. Here the CDR3 DNA reads TGTGCCAGCAGTTCACTAGGACCCGGGGAGCTGTTTTTT. It codes for CASSSLGPGELFF. V usage is TRBV6-2 or TRBV6-3 and J usage is TRBJ2-2, with a possible D match to TRBD2 (5 bases). Trimming removed 4 bases from V and 6 bases from J, with 9 bases in between. CDR1 is MNHEY and CDR2 is SVGEGT in the germline V gene. The CDR3 totals 13 residues.

The chain couples TRBV4-3 to TRBJ1-5, with 8 bases fitting TRBD1. V trimming: 3 bases; J trimming: 10 bases; junction bases outside the gene matches: 8. Germline V lookup: CDR1 LGHNA, CDR2 YSLEER. There are 14 residues in the CDR3. The CDR3 bases are TGCGCCAGCAGCCAGAGGACAGGGTCGGACCCCCAGCATTTT. It codes for CASSQRTGSDPQHF.

This clonotype was counted only a few times. The V gene is TRBV7-9, the J gene TRBJ1-4; tentatively, D is TRBD1 (5 bases). The CDR3 is made up of 15 amino acids. The V end lost 5 bases, the J end lost 8 bases, and 18 bases lay between the germline ends. In germline, CDR1 is SEHNR, CDR2 FQNEAQ (reference sequence). CDR3 in amino acids: CASSMPGRMGEKLFF. The CDR3 coding sequence is TGTGCCAGCAGCATGCCAGGGCGTATGGGAGAAAAACTGTTTTTT.

This clonotype occurred many times. The chain employs TRBV28 and TRBJ2-2; TRBD2 aligns across 13 bases. The CDR3 length is 15 residues. After removal of 6 bases from V and 5 bases from J, the junction contained 3 bases not matched to a gene. Germline CDR1 and CDR2: MDHEN and SYDVKM. DNA of the CDR3: TGTGCCAGCAGCAGACTAGCGGGAGGTACCGGGGAGCTGTTTTTT. Its translation is CASSRLAGGTGELFF.

The table lists this clonotype with a few counts. This sequence joins TRBV30 and TRBJ1-2; TRBD1 agrees at 7 bases. The CDR3 length is 13 residues. CDR1 is GTSNPN, CDR2 SVGIG, per germline (reference sequence). V lost 3 bases and J lost 6; bases outside the gene matches: 7. The CDR3 is CAWSAGTVHGYTF. The CDR3 DNA sequence: TGTGCCTGGAGCGCCGGGACAGTCCATGGCTACACCTTC. The variable domain in full, completed from reference TRBV30 and TRBJ1-2, reads SQTIHQWPATLVQPVGSPLSLECTVEGTSNPNLYWYRQAAGRGLQLLFYSVGIGQISSEVPQNLSASRPQDRQFILSSKKLLLSDSGFYLCAWSAGTVHGYTFGSGTRLTVV.

This chain links TRBV18 with TRBJ1-1, with D perhaps matching TRBD1 (5 bases). CDR1 KGHSH and CDR2 LQKENI come from the germline V gene. The CDR3 is made up of 17 amino acids. Between the trimmed V and J ends, which lost 3 bases and 4 bases, there was a span of 21 bases. The CDR3 loop is CASSPLFVGGLSTEAFF. The CDR3 DNA reads TGTGCCAGCTCACCCCTCTTCGTTGGGGGGTTGAGCACTGAAGCTTTCTTT.

The rearrangement joins TRBV29-1 to TRBJ1-1; 8 bases line up with TRBD1. J was trimmed by 0 bases and V by 6 bases; bases with no gene match: 12. The V gene's germline CDR1 is SQVTM and CDR2 ANQGSEA. This CDR3 spans 16 amino acids. The CDR3 is CSVGQGSLVMNTEAFF. As DNA, the CDR3 is TGCAGCGTAGGACAGGGTTCCCTTGTCATGAACACTGAAGCTTTCTTT.

The V call is TRBV7-6, the J call TRBJ2-2, with D perhaps TRBD2 (6 bases). This CDR3 is 16 amino acids long. CDR1 SGHVS and CDR2 FNYEAQ come from the germline V gene. Trimming left V 1 base short and J 5 bases short, with 14 bases between. The CDR3 here is CASSLDSGGPTGELFF. CDR3 coding DNA: TGTGCCAGCAGCTTAGATAGCGGCGGACCAACCGGGGAGCTGTTTTTT.